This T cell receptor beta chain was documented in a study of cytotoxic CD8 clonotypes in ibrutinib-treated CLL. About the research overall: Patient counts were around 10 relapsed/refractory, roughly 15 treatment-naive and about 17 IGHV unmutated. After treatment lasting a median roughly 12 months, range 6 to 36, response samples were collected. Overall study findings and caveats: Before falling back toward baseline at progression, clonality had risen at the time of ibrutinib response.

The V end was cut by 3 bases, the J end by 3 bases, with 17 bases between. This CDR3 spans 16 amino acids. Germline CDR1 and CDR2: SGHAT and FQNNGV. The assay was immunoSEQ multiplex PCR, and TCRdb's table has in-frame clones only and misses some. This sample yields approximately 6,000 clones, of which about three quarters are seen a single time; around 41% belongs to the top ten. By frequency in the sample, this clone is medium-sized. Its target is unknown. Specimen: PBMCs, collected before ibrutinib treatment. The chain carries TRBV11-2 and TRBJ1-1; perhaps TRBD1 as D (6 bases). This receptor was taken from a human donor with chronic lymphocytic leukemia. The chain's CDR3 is CASSFRQAFRDTEAFF. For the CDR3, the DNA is TGTGCCAGCAGCTTCCGACAGGCCTTTCGGGACACTGAAGCTTTCTTT.